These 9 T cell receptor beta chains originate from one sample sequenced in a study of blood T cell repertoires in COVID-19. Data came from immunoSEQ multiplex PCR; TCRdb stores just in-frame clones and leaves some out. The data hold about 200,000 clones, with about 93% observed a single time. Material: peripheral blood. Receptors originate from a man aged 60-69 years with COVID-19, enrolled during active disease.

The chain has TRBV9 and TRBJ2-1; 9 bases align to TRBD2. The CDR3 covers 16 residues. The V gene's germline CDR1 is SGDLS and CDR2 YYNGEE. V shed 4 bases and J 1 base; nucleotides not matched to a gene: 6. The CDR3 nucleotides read TGTGCCAGCAGCAAACTAGCGGGCGGATCCTACAATGAGCAGTTCTTC. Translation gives CASSKLAGGSYNEQFF.

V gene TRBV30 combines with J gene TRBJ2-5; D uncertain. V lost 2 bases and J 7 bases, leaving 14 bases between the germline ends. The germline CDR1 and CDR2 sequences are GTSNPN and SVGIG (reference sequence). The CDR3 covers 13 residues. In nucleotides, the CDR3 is TGTGCCTGGAGTTTTGTACACAGATCGACCCAGTACTTC. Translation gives CAWSFVHRSTQYF. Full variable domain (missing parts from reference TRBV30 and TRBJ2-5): SQTIHQWPATLVQPVGSPLSLECTVEGTSNPNLYWYRQAAGRGLQLLFYSVGIGQISSEVPQNLSASRPQDRQFILSSKKLLLSDSGFYLCAWSFVHRSTQYFGPGTRLLVL.

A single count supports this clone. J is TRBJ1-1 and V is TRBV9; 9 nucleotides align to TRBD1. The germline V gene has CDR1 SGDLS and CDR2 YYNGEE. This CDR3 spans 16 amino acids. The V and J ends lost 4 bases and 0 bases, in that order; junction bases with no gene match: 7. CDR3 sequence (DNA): TGTGCCAGCAGCCTCGGGACAGGGACCTTGAACACTGAAGCTTTCTTT. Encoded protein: CASSLGTGTLNTEAFF. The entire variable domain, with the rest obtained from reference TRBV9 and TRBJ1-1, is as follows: DSGVTQTPKHLITATGQRVTLRCSPRSGDLSVYWYQQSLDQGLQFLIQYYNGEERAKGNILERFSAQQFPDLHSELNLSSLELGDSALYFCASSLGTGTLNTEAFFGQGTRLTVV.

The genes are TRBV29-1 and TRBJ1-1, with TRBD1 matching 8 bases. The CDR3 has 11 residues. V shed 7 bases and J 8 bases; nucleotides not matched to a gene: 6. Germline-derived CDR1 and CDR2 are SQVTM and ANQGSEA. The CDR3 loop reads CSGGQGPEAFF. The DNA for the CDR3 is TGCAGCGGCGGACAGGGCCCCGAAGCTTTCTTT.

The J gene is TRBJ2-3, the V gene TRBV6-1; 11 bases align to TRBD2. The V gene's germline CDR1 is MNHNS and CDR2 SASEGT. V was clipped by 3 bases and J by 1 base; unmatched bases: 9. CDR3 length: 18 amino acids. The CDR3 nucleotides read TGTGCCAGCAGTGATATCTTGCTAGCGGGGGGCGGCACAGATACGCAGTATTTT. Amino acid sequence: CASSDILLAGGGTDTQYF.

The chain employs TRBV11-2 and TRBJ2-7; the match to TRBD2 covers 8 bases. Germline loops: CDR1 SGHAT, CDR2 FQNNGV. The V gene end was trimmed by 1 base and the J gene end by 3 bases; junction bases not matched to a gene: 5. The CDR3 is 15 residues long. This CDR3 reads CASSLVVLAGYEQYF. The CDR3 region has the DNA TGTGCCAGCAGCTTAGTTGTTCTAGCGGGCTACGAGCAGTACTTC.

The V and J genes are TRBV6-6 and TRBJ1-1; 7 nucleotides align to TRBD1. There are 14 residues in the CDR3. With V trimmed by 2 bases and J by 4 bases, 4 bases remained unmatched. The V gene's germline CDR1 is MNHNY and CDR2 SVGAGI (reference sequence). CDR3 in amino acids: CASSYRAGGTEAFF. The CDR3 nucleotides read TGTGCCAGCAGTTACAGGGCAGGGGGCACTGAAGCTTTCTTT.

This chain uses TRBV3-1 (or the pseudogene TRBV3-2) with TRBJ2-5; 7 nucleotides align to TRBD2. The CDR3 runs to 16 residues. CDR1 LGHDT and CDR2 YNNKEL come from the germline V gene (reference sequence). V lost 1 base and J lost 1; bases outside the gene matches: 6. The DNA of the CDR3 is TGTGCCAGCAGCCAAGGTGGGAGCGGGGCCCAAGAGACCCAGTACTTC. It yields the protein CASSQGGSGAQETQYF.

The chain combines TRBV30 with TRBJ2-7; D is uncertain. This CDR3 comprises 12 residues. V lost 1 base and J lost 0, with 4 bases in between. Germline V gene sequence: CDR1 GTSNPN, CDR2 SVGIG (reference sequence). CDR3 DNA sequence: TGTGCCTGGAGTGACATCTCCTACGAGCAGTACTTC. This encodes CAWSDISYEQYF.